The clone carrying this T cell receptor (beta chain) appeared a single time. TCRdb reprocessed the 5' RACE reads with MiXCR, giving one entry per CDR3 protein. Of roughly 42,000 distinct CDR3 sequences listed, approximately 30% are singletons. CDR3 length: 14 residues. Unmatched junction bases numbered 8, after V lost 4 bases and J lost 7 bases. Germline loops: CDR1 SGHNT, CDR2 YYREEE (reference sequence). This clonotype was sampled from a female donor with breast cancer. This chain uses TRBV5-4 with TRBJ2-1; 7 nucleotides line up with TRBD2. Specimen: tumor-infiltrating memory CD4+ T cells sorted from the breast tumor. Specified subset: memory CD4+ T cells, CD4+CD45RO+CD25-. CDR3 sequence (DNA): TGTGCCAGCAGCCCTTCTTGGGGGGGGAATGAGCAGTTCTTC. Protein: CASSPSWGGNEQFF.